This TCR beta chain comes out of a study of OX40 agonist ivuxolimab in advanced cancers. Method: immunoSEQ multiplex PCR; TCRdb's copy keeps in-frame clones and lacks some. The sample holds some 77,000 clones, 80% to 90% seen once. This CDR3 has 15 amino acids. Germline lookup yields CDR1 LNHDA and CDR2 SQIVND (reference sequence). V was cut by 2 bases and J by 0 bases, with 7 bases left in between. The chain joins TRBV19 to TRBJ1-4, with D possibly TRBD1 on 5 matching bases. Material: CD4+ or CD8+ T cells sorted from blood, obtained in a trial of the OX40 agonist ivuxolimab. This TCR came from an adult with an advanced solid tumor such as melanoma, head and neck, liver or kidney cancer. The CDR3 DNA sequence: TGTGCCAGTAGTATACAGGGTACAACTAATGAAAAACTGTTTTTT. This translates into CASSIQGTTNEKLFF.